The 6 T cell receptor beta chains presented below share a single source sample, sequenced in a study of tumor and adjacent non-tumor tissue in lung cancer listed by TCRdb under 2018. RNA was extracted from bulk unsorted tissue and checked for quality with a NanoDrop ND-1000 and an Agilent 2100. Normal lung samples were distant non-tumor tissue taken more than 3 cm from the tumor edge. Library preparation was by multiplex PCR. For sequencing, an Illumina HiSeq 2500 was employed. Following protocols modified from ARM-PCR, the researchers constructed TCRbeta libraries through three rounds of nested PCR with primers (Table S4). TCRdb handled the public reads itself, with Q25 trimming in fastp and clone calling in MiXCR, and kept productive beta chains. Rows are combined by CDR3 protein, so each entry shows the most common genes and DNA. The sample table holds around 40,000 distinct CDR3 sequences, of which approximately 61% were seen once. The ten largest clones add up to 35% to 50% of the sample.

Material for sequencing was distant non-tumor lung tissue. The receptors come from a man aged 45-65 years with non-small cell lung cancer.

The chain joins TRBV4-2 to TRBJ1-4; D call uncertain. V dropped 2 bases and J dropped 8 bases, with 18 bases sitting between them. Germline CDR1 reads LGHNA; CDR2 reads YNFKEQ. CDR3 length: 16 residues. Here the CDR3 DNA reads TGTGCCAGCAGCCAACCCGCCGGGGTCGATGTCGAAAAACTGTTTTTT. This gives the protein CASSQPAGVDVEKLFF.

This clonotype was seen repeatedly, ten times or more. This CDR3 is CASSLGLAGPGELFF. The DNA of the CDR3 is TGTGCCAGCAGTTTGGGACTAGCGGGACCCGGGGAGCTGTTTTTT. The chain recombines TRBV12-3 or TRBV12-4 with TRBJ2-2, with 13 bases aligning to TRBD2. CDR3 length: 15 residues. The trim removed 3 bases at V and 6 bases at J, leaving 1 base unmatched.

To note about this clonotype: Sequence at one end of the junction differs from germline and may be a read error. DNA of the CDR3: TGCGCCAACATTGAACAGGACACCGGGGACCTGTTTTTT. Encoded protein: CANIEQDTGDLFF. The chain is built from TRBV10-1 and TRBJ2-2; D could derive from TRBD1 or TRBD2 (5 bases each). Germline values: CDR1 WNHNN, CDR2 SYGVQD (reference sequence). This CDR3 is built from 13 residues.

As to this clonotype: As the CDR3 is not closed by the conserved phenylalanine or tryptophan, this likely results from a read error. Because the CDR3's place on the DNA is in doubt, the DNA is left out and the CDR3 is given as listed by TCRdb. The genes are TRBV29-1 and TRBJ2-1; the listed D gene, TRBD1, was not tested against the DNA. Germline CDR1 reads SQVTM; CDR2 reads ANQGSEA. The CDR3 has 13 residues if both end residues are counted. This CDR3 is CSVEKQGNNEQLL.

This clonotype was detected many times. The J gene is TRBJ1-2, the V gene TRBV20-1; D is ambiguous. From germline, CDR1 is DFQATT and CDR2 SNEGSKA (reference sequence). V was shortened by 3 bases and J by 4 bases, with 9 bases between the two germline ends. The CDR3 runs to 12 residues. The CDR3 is CSARVVTYGYTF. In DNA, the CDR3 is TGCAGTGCTAGGGTCGTCACCTATGGCTACACCTTC.

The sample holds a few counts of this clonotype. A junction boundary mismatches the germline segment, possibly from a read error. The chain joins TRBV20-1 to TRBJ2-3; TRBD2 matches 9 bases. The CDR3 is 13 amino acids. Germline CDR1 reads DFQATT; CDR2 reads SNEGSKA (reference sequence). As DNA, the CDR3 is TGCAGTACTAGCGGGTGGGCGGCAGATACGCAGTATTTT. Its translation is CSTSGWAADTQYF.